Included here is one TCR beta chain sequence, with context. What it binds is not known. V was shortened by 7 bases and J by 7 bases, with 13 bases between the two germline ends. Germline V gene lookup returns CDR1 MNHEY and CDR2 SMNVEV (reference sequence). CDR3 length: 12 residues. The data are from a study of cytomegalovirus exposure and HLA in healthy donors. For the study at large: Genotyping showed roughly 83% of over 350 donors falling in the Caucasian-associated ancestry cluster. Study-wide results and limits: The dataset shows that most TCR sequences were rare, while some public TCRs occurred in many donors. A previous analysis found most TCR beta V segments productive roughly 90% or roughly 30% of the time.

The PCR made use of 60 Vbeta and 13 Jbeta primers. The assay was immunoSEQ multiplex PCR, and TCRdb's table has in-frame clones only and misses some. Found here are 55,000 to 75,000 clones, around 79% of them singletons; the top ten hold about 7.4%. The sequencing input was PBMCs. This clonotype was obtained from a young woman in good health and CMV-seropositive. The chain combines TRBV27 with TRBJ1-1; D is uncertain. CDR3 protein: CASIGLRHEAFF. The CDR3 coding sequence is TGTGCCAGCATAGGACTCCGCCATGAAGCTTTCTTT.